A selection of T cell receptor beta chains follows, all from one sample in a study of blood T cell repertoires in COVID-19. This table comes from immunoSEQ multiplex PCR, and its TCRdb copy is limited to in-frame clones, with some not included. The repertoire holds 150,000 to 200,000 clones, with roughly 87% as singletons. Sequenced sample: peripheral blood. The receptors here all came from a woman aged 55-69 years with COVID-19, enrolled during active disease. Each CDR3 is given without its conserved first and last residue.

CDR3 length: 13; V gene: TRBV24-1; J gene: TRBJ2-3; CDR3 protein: ATSGLAGGTDTQY
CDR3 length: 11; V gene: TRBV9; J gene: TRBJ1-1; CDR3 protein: ASSRDRGRDAF
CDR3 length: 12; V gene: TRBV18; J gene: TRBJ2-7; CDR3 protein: ASSPGQGLYEQY
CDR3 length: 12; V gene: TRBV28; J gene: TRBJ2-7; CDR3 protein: ASSLIGGSYEQY
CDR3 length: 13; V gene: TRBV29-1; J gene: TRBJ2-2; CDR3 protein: SVKRDRINTGELF
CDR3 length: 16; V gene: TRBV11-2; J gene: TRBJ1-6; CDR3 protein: ASSLSLRRSSYNSPLH
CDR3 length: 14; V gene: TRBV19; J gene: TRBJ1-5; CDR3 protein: ASSRPPPGGNQPQH
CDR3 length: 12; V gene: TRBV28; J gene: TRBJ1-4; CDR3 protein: ASSQTGDNEKLF
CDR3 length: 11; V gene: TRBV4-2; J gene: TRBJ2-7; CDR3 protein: ASSRARTYEQY
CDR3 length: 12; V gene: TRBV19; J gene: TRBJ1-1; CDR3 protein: KLLRGFRKTEAF
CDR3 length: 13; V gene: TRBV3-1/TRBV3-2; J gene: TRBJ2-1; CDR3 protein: ASSQGLAGFNEQF
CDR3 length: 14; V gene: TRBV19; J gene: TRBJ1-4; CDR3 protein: ASSISWDRVREKLF
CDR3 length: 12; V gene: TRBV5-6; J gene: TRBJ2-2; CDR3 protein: ASSPDASTGELF
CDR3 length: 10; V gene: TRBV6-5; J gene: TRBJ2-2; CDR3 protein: ASSRVAGELF
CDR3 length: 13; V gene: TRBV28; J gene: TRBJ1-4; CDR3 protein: ASSDDRATNEKLF
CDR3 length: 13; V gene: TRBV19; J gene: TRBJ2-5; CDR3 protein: ASSILAGLQETQY
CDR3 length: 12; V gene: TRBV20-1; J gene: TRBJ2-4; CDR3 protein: SASIQGKRDIQY
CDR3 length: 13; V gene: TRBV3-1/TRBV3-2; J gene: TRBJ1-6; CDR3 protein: ASSPGRGYNSPLH
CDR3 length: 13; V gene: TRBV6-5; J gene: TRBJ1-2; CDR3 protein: ASSLRDRAGYGYT
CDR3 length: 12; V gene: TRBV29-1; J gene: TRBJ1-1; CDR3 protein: SVEDLQMNTEAF
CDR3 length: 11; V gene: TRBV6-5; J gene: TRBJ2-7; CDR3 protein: ASSYSAEAKRY
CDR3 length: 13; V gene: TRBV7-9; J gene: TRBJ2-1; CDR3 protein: ASSSQGNRRNEQF
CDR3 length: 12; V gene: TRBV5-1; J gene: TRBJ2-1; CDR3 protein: ASSLVAGADEQF
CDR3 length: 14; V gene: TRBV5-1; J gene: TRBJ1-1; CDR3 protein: ASSPRDREMNTEAF
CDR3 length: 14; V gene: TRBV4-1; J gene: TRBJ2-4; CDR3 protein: ASSGPAGGAKNIQY
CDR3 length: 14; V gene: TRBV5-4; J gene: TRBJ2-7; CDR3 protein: ASSPGGAGGRYEQY
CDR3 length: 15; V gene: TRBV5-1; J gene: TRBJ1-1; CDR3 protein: ASHPMDRGRRGAGAF
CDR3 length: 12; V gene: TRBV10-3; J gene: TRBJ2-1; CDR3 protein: AISSGGASREQF
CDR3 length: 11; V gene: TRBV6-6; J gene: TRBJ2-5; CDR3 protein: ATSKLGAETQY
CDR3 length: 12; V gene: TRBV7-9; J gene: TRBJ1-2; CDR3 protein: ASSPQGRNYGYT
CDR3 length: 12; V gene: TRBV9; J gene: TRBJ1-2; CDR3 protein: ASSEGGTRYGYT
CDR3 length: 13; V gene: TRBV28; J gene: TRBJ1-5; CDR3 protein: ASSLSLLVRQPQH
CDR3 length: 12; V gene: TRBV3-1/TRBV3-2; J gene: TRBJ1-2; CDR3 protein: ASSQWGVEYGYT
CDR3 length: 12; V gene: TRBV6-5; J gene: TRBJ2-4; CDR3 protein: ASSYKGAGNIQY
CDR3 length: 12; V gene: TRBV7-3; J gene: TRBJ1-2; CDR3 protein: ASSPGQGIGGYT
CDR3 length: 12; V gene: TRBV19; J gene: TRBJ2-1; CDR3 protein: ASSKWREVGEQF
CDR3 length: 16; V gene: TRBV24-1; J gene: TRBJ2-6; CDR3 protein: ATSDSAGGHSGANVLT
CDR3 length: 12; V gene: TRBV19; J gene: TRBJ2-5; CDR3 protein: ASSRDRASRTQY
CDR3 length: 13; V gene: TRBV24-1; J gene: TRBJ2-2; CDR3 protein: ATSAHLDSSGELF
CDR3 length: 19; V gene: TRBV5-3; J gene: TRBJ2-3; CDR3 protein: ARKATEAESRTSGRTDTQY
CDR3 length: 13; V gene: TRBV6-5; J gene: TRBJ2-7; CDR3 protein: ASSYSASVSYEQY
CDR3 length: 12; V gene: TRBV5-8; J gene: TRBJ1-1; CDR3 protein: ASSLEGGRTEAF
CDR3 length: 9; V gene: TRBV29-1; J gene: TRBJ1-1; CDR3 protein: SVERGAEAF
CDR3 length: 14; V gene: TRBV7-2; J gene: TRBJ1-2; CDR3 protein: ASSLGGQGGVYGYT
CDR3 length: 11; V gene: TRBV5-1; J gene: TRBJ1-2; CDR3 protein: ASSLRGDYGYT
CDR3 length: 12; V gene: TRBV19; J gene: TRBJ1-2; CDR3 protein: ASTRVGAGYGYT
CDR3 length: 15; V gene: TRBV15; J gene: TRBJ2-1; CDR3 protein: ATSRDPTSGRANEQF
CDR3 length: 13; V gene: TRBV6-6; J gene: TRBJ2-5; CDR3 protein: ASSGDYKYQETQY
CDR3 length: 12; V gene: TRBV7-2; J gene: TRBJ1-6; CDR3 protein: ASSQGQGGSPLH
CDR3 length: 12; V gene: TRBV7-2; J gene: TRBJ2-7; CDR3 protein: ASSLVQGSYEQY
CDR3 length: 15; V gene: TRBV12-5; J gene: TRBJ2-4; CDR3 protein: ASGGGTSGIAKNIQY
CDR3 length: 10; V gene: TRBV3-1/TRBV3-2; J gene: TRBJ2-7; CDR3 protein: ASSQDGGRQY
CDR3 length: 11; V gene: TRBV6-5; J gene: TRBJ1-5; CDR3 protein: ASRIGVDQPQH
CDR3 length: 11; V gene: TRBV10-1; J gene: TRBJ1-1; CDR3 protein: ASSVGEDTEAF
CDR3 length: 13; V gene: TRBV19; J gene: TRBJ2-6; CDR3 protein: ASSDQISGANVLT